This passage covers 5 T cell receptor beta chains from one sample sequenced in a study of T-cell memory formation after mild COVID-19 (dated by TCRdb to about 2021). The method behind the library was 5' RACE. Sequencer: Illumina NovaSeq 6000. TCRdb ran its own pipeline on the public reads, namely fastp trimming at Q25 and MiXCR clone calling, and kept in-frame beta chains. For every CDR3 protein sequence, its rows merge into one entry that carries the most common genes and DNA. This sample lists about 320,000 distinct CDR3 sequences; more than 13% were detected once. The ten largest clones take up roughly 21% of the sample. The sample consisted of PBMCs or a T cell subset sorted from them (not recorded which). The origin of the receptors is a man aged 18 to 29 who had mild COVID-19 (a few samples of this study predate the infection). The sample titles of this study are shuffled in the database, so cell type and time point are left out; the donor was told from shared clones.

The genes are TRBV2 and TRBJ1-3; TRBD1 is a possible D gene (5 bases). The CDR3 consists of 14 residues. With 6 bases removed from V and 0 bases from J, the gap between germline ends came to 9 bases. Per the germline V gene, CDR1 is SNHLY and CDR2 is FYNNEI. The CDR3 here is CASRPGFSGNTIYF. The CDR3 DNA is TGTGCCAGCAGACCAGGGTTCTCTGGAAACACCATATATTTT.

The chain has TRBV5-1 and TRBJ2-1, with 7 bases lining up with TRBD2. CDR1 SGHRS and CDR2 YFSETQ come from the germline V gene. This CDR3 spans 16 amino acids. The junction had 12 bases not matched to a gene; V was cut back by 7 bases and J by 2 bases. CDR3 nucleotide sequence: TGCGCCAGCGTCCGTTTGGGCGGGGGAACCTACAATGAGCAGTTCTTC. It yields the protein CASVRLGGGTYNEQFF.

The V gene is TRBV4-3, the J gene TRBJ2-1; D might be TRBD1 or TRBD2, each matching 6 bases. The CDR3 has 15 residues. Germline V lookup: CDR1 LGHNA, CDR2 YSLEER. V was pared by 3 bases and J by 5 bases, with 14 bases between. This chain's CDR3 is CASSHGGPADNEQFF. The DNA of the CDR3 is TGCGCCAGCAGCCACGGGGGCCCGGCCGACAATGAGCAGTTCTTC.

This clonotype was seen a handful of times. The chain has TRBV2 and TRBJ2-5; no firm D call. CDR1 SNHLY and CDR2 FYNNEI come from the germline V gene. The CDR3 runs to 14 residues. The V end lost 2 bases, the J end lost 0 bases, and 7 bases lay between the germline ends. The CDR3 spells CASSELTDQETQYF. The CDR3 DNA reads TGTGCCAGCAGTGAATTAACGGACCAAGAGACCCAGTACTTC.

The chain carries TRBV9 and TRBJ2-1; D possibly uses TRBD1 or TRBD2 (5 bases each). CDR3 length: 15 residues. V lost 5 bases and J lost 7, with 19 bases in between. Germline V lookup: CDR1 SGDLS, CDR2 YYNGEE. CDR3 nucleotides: TGTGCCAGCAGTCCGCCGGGACCATCTTCTAATGAGCAGTTCTTC. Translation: CASSPPGPSSNEQFF. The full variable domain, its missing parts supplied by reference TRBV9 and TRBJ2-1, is DSGVTQTPKHLITATGQRVTLRCSPRSGDLSVYWYQQSLDQGLQFLIQYYNGEERAKGNILERFSAQQFPDLHSELNLSSLELGDSALYFCASSPPGPSSNEQFFGPGTRLTVL.